This T cell receptor (beta chain) was sequenced in a study of Ad26.COV2.S vaccination and SARS-CoV-2 variants. Measured with immunoSEQ multiplex PCR; TCRdb has only the in-frame clones, and not every one. The sample lists under 150,000 clones; 86% were seen once. General study results and limits: Vaccinated and placebo-treated recipients had similar non-spike TCR breadth. Total responses of T cells may have been underestimated by the analyses of TCR breadth and depth. Substantial post-vaccination breadth of spike-specific CD8+ and CD4+ T cell responses was reported. Spike-specific TCR breadth was greater in vaccine than placebo recipients.

Concerning this clone: Antigen specificity is unknown.

CDR1 SQVTM and CDR2 ANQGSEA come from the germline V gene. CDR3 length: 13 residues. V dropped 7 bases and J dropped 3; count of bases not matched to a gene: 6. The source was peripheral blood, collected after recovery from COVID-19. The chain couples TRBV29-1 to TRBJ2-3; TRBD2 matches at 8 bases. This TCR came from a human donor who had recovered from COVID-19. CDR3 coding DNA: TGCAGCGCCGGTAGCGGGACGACAGATACGCAGTATTTT. Translation: CSAGSGTTDTQYF.